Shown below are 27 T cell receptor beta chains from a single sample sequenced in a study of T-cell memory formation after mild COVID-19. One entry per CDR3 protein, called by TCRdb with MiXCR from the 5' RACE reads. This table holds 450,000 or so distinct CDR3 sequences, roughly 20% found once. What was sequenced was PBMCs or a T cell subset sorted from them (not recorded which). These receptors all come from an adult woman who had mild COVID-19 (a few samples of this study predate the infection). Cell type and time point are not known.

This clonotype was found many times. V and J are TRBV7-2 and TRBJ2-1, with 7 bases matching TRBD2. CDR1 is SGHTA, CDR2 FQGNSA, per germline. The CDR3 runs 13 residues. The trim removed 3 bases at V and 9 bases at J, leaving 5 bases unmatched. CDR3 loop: CASSLGTTPEQFF. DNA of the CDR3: TGTGCCAGCAGCTTGGGGACTACGCCTGAGCAGTTCTTC.

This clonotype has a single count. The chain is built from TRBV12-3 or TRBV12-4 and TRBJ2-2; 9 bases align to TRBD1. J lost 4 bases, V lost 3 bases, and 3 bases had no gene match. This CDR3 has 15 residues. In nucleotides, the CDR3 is TGTGCCAGCAGTTTCGGACAGGGGACCACCGGGGAGCTGTTTTTT. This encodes CASSFGQGTTGELFF.

CDR3 bases: TGCGCCAGCAGCCAGGGGAACGGACGAGGCACAGATACGCAGTATTTT. This encodes CASSQGNGRGTDTQYF. This rearrangement joins TRBV4-1 to TRBJ2-3; D ambiguous. Germline V gives CDR1 MGHRA, CDR2 YSYEKL. CDR3 length: 16 amino acids. The V end lost 3 bases, the J end lost 1 base, and 14 bases lay between the germline ends.

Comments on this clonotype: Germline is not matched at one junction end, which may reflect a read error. CDR3: CARSRQGSSYEQYF. In DNA form, the CDR3 reads TGCGCCCGCAGCCGACAGGGGAGTTCCTACGAGCAGTACTTC. The chain employs TRBV4-3 and TRBJ2-7; 8 nucleotides match TRBD1. This CDR3 comprises 14 residues. In germline, CDR1 is LGHNA, CDR2 YSLEER.

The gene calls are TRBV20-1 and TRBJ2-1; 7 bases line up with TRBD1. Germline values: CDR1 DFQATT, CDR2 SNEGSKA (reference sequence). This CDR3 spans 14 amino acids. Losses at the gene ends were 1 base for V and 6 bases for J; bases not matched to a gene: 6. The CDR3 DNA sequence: TGCAGTGCTAGAGTCGGTACAGGGGTCAATGAGCAGTTCTTC. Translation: CSARVGTGVNEQFF.

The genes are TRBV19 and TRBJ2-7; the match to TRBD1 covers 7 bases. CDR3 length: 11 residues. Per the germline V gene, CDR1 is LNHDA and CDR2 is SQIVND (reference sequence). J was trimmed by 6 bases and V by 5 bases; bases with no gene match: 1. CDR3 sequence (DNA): TGTGCCAGTAGTGACAGGGTCGAGCAGTACTTC. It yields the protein CASSDRVEQYF.

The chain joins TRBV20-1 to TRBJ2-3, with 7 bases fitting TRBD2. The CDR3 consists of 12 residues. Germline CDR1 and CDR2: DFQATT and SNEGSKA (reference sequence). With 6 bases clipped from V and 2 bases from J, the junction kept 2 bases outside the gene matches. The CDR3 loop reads CSAQRDTDTQYF. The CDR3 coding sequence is TGCAGTGCACAGCGGGACACAGATACGCAGTATTTT.

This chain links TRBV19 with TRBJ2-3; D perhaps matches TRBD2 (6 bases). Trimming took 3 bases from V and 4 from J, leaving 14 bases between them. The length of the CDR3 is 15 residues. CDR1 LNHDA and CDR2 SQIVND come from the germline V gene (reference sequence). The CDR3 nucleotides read TGTGCCAGTAGTATTCGCGGGATCGGTGCAGATACGCAGTATTTT. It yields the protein CASSIRGIGADTQYF.

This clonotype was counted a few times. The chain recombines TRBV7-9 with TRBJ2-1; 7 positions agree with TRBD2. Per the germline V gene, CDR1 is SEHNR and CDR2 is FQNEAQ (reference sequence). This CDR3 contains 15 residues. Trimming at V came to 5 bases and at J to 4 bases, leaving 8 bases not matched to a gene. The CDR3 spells CASSKTGGGYNEQFF. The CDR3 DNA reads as TGTGCCAGCAGCAAAACTGGCGGGGGATACAATGAGCAGTTCTTC.

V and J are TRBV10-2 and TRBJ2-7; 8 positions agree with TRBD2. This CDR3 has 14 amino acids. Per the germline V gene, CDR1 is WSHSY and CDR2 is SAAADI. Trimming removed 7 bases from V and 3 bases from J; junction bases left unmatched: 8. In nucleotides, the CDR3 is TGCGCCAGCATAAAAGCGGGAGCTTTCTACGAGCAGTACTTC. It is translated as CASIKAGAFYEQYF.

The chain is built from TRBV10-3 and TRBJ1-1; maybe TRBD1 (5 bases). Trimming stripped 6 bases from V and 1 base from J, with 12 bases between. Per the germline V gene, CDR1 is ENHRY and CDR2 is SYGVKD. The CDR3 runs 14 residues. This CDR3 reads CAIRGTTENTEAFF. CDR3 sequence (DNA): TGTGCCATCAGAGGGACGACGGAGAACACTGAAGCTTTCTTT.

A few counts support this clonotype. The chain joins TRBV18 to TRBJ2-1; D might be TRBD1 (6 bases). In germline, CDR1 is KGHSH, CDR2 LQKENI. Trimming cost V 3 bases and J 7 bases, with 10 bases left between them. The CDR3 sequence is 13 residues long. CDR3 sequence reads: CASSPAGVNEQFF. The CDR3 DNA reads TGTGCCAGCTCACCCGCAGGGGTGAATGAGCAGTTCTTC.

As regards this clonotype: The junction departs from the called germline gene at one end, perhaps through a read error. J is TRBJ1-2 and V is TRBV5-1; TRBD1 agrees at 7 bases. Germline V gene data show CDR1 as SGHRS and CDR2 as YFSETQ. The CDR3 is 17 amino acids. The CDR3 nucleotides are TGCGCCAGCACCTTGGCAACAGGGGAGGGGATCGACTATGGCTACACCTTC. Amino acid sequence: CASTLATGEGIDYGYTF.

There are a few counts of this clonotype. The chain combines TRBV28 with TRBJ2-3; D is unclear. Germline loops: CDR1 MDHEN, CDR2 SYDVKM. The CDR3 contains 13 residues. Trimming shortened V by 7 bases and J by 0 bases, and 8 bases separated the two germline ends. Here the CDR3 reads CASIHTSTDTQYF. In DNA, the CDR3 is TGTGCCAGCATACATACCAGCACAGATACGCAGTATTTT. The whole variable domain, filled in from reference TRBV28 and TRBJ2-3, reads DVKVTQSSRYLVKRTGEKVFLECVQDMDHENMFWYRQDPGLGLRLIYFSYDVKMKEKGDIPEGYSVSREKKERFSLILESASTNQTSMYLCASIHTSTDTQYFGPGTRLTVL.

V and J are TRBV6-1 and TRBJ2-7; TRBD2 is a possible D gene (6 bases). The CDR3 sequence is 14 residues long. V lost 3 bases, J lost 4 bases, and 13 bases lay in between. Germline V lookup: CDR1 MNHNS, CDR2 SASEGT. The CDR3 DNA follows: TGTGCCAGCAGTGAGTCGGGAGTTATTTACGAGCAGTACTTC. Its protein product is CASSESGVIYEQYF.

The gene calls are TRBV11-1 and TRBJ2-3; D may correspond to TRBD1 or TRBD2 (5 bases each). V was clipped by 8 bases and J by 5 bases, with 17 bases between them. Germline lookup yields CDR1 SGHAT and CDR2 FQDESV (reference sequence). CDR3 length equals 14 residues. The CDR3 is CASGTGLRRDTQYF. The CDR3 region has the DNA TGTGCCAGCGGGACCGGGTTGAGGAGAGATACGCAGTATTTT.

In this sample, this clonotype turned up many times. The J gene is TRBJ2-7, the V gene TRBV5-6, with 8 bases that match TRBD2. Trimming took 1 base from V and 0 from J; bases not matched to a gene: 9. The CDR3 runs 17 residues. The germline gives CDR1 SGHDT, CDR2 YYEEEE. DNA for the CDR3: TGTGCCAGCAGCTTGATGCTACTAGCGGAGAGCTCCTACGAGCAGTACTTC. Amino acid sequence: CASSLMLLAESSYEQYF.

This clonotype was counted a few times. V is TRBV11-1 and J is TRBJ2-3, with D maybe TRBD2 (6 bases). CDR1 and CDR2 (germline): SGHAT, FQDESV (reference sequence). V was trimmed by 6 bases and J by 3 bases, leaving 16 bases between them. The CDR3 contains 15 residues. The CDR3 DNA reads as TGTGCCAGCAGAAAAACCGGGACTGAGACAGATACGCAGTATTTT. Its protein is CASRKTGTETDTQYF.

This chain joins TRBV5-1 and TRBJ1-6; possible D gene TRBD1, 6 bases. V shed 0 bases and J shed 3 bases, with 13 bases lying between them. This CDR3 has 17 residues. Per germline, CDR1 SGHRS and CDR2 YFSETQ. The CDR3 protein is CASSLETGSSYNSPLHF. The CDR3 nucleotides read TGCGCCAGCAGCTTGGAGACAGGTTCCAGCTATAATTCACCCCTCCACTTT. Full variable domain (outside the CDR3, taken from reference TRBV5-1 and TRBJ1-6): KAGVTQTPRYLIKTRGQQVTLSCSPISGHRSVSWYQQTPGQGLQFLFEYFSETQRNKGNFPGRFSGRQFSNSRSEMNVSTLELGDSALYLCASSLETGSSYNSPLHFGNGTRLTVT.

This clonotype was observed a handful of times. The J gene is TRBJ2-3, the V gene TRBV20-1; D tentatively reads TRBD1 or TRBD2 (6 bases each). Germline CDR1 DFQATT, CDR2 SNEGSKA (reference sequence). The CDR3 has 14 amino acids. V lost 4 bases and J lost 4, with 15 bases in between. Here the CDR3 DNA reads TGCAGTGCTAATCTAGGGGGGCCTGCAGATACGCAGTATTTT. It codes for CSANLGGPADTQYF.

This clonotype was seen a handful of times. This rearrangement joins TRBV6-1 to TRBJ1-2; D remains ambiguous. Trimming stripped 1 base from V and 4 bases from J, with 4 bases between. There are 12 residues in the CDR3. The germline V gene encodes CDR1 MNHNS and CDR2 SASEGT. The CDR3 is CASSEGGYGYTF. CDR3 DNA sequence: TGTGCCAGCAGTGAAGGGGGCTATGGCTACACCTTC.

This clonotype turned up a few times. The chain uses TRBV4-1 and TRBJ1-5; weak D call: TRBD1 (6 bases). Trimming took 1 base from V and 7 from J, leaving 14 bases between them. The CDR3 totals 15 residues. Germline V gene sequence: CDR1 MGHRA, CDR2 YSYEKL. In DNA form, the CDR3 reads TGCGCCAGCAGCCAAGTTGCAGGGGCCAACCAGCCCCAGCATTTT. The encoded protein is CASSQVAGANQPQHF.

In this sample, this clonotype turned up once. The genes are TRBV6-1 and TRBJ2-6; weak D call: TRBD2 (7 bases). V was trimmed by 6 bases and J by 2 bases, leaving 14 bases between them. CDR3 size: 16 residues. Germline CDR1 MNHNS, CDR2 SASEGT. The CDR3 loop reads CASRGTGTTGANVLTF. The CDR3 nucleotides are TGTGCCAGCAGGGGAACAGGGACTACTGGGGCCAACGTCCTGACTTTC.

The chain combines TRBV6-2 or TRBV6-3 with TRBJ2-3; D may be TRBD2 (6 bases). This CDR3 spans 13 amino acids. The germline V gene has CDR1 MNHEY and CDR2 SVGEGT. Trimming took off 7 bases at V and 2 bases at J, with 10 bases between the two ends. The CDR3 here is CASTGGNTDTQYF. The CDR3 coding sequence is TGTGCCAGCACGGGCGGGAACACAGATACGCAGTATTTT.

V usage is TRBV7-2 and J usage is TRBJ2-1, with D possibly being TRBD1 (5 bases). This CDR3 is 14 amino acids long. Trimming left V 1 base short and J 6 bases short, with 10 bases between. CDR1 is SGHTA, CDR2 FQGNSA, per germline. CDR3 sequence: CASSLGQCSNEQFF. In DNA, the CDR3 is TGTGCCAGCAGCTTAGGACAGTGTTCCAATGAGCAGTTCTTC.

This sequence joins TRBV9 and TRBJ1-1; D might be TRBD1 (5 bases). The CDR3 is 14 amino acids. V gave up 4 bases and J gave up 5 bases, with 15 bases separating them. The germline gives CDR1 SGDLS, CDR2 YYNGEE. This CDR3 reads CASSPEEGHTEAFF. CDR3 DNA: TGTGCCAGCAGCCCAGAGGAGGGGCATACTGAAGCTTTCTTT. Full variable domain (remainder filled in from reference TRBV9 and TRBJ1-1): DSGVTQTPKHLITATGQRVTLRCSPRSGDLSVYWYQQSLDQGLQFLIQYYNGEERAKGNILERFSAQQFPDLHSELNLSSLELGDSALYFCASSPEEGHTEAFFGQGTRLTVV.

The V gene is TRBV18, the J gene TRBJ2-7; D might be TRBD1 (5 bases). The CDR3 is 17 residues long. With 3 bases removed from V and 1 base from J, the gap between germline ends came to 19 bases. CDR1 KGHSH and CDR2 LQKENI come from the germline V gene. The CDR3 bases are TGTGCCAGCTCACCTGCCGGCCGACAGTCCTCTTCCTACGAGCAGTACTTC. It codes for CASSPAGRQSSSYEQYF.